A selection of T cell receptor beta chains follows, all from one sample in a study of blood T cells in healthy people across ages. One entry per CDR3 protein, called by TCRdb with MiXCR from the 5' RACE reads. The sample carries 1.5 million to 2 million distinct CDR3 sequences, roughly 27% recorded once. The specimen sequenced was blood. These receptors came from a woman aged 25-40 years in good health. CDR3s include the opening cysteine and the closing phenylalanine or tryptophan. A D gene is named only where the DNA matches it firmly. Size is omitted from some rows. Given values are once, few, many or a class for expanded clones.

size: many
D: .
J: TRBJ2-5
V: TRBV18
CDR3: CASSPDLETQYF
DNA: TGTGCCAGCTCTCCCGATCTAGAGACCCAGTACTTC

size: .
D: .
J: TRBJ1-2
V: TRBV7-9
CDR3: CTSSSRGDGYTF
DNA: TGTACCAGCAGCTCCAGAGGCGATGGCTACACCTTC

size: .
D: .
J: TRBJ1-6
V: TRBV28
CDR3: CASSFTRLTNSPPHF
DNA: TGTGCCAGCAGTTTTACGAGACTCACTAATTCACCCCCCCACTTT

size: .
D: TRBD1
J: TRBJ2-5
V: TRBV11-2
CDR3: CASSSWTGDDEQYF
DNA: TGTGCCAGCAGCTCCTGGACAGGGGATGATGAGCAGTACTTC

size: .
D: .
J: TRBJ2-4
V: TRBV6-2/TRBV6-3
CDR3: CASSTGYSYNEQYF
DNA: TGTGCCAGCTCAACCGGGTATTCCTACAATGAGCAGTACTTC

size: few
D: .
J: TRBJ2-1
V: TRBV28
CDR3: CASSPTGVVGNEQFF
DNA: TGTGCCAGCAGTCCGACAGGTGTAGTGGGCAATGAGCAGTTCTTC

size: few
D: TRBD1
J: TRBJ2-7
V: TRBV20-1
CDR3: CGARGTGSGEQYF
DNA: TGCGGTGCTAGGGGGACAGGGTCTGGCGAGCAGTACTTC

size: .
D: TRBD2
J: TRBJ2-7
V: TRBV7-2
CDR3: CASSRGGAGAAQETRYF
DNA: TGTGCCAGCAGCCGGGGGGGCGCGGGGGCTGCTCAAGAGACCCGGTACTTC

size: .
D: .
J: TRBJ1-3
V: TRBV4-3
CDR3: CASSQVGGIGNTIYF
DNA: TGCGCCAGCAGCCAAGTAGGGGGTATTGGAAACACCATATATTTT

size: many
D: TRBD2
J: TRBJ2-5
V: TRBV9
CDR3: CASSVAGGIETQYF
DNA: TGTGCCAGCAGCGTAGCGGGAGGGATAGAGACCCAGTACTTC

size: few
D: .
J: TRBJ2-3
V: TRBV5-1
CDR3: CASSLRFVDTDTQYF
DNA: TGCGCCAGCAGCTTGCGGTTCGTCGACACAGATACGCAGTATTTT

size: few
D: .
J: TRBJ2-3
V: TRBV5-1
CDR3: CASGLSPGVGTDTQYF
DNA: TGCGCCAGCGGCTTGTCCCCCGGGGTGGGCACAGATACGCAGTATTTT

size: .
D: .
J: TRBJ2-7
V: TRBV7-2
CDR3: CASSLGRNQGYEQYF
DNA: TGTGCCAGCAGCTTAGGCAGAAACCAAGGATACGAGCAGTACTTC

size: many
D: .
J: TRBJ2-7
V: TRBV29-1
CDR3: CSVEGTGLRDYEQYF
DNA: TGCAGCGTTGAAGGTACAGGTTTAAGGGACTACGAGCAGTACTTC

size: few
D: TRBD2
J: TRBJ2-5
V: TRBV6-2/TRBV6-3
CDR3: CASSFSGVRGETQYF
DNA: TGTGCCAGCAGCTTTAGCGGGGTAAGGGGAGAGACCCAGTACTTC

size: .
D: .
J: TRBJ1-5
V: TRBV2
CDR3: CASRPAAGPSQPQHF
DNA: TGTGCCAGCAGACCTGCCGCCGGGCCCAGTCAGCCCCAGCATTTT

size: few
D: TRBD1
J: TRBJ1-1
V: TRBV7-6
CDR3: CASSLLEGGGTEAFF
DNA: TGTGCCAGCAGCTTATTGGAAGGGGGCGGAACTGAAGCTTTCTTT